A single sample gave rise to the 18 T cell receptor beta chains below, sequenced in a study of CD8+CD57+ T cells in acquired aplastic anemia (dated by TCRdb to 2016 to 2019). Data came from an Illumina HiSeq 2000. Genomic DNA was used as template for profiling of TCR beta VDJ combinations and CDR3 sequences. Clones were called with MiXCR by TCRdb after fastp trimmed the public reads at Q25, and only in-frame beta chains were retained. Every entry covers one CDR3 protein and lists the most common genes and DNA from its rows. A total of about 170,000 distinct CDR3 sequences appear in this sample, 55% to 75% of them only once. The top ten clonotypes cover about 50% of the sample. Input material: sorted CD4+, CD8+, or CD8+CD57+ T cells (not recorded which) from PBMCs. These receptors all come from a human donor in good health.

This clonotype has more than one count but fewer than ten. This chain links TRBV27 with TRBJ2-7; tentative D call: TRBD2 (6 bases). V lost 6 bases, J lost 3 bases, and 18 bases lay in between. This CDR3 comprises 15 residues. Germline V gene data show CDR1 as MNHEY and CDR2 as SMNVEV (reference sequence). CDR3 coding DNA: TGTGCCAGCAGCCCCAGAATAGCGGCGTACTACGAGCAGTACTTC. Translation gives CASSPRIAAYYEQYF.

In its sample, this clonotype was seen many times. This chain uses TRBV27 with TRBJ2-7, with D unresolved. The V end lost 7 bases, the J end lost 1 base, and 11 bases lay between the germline ends. The CDR3 extends over 13 amino acids. Germline V lookup: CDR1 MNHEY, CDR2 SMNVEV (reference sequence). The chain's CDR3 is CASNPRGSYEQYF. The CDR3, as DNA: TGTGCCAGCAACCCACGAGGATCCTACGAGCAGTACTTC.

V and J are TRBV15 and TRBJ1-5, with 7 bases matching TRBD1. The germline V gene encodes CDR1 LNHNV and CDR2 YYDKDF (reference sequence). Trimming took 1 base from V and 7 from J; bases not matched to a gene: 16. The CDR3 runs 18 residues. In DNA, the CDR3 is TGTGCCACCAGCAGAGGTCCCCCCTACAGGGGAGTGGGGCAGCCCCAGCATTTT. Encoded protein: CATSRGPPYRGVGQPQHF.

This clonotype was recorded a few times. The rearrangement joins TRBV30 to TRBJ2-2; D is unresolved. From germline, CDR1 is GTSNPN and CDR2 SVGIG (reference sequence). The CDR3 consists of 12 residues. The germline V and J ends were trimmed by 2 bases and 6 bases, with 7 bases remaining between them. The CDR3 loop is CAWSPGSGELFF. The CDR3 nucleotides are TGTGCCTGGAGTCCTGGCTCCGGGGAGCTGTTTTTT.

This clonotype has just a few counts. V is TRBV7-3 and J is TRBJ2-7; TRBD2 aligns across 7 bases. The CDR3 has 13 residues. The germline V gene encodes CDR1 SGHTA and CDR2 FQGTGA. The V segment lost 2 bases and the J segment 6 bases; nucleotides outside the gene matches: 4. In DNA, the CDR3 is TGTGCCAGCAGCTTAGCGGGAGACGGCGAGCAGTACTTC. It yields the protein CASSLAGDGEQYF.

The rearrangement uses TRBV5-1 and TRBJ1-2; tentative D call: TRBD1 (6 bases). The CDR3 length is 15 residues. Trimming shortened V by 2 bases and J by 6 bases, and 17 bases separated the two germline ends. Germline loops: CDR1 SGHRS, CDR2 YFSETQ. Here the CDR3 reads CASSFELAAGDGYTF. In DNA, the CDR3 is TGCGCCAGCAGCTTCGAACTTGCAGCAGGGGATGGCTACACCTTC.

This clonotype has a single count. The chain's CDR3 is CASSISPDSTEAFF. The CDR3 DNA reads as TGTGCCAGTAGTATATCCCCGGACAGCACTGAAGCTTTCTTT. This chain joins TRBV19 and TRBJ1-1; D perhaps matches TRBD1 (6 bases). With 2 bases removed from V and 4 bases from J, the gap between germline ends came to 11 bases. This CDR3 has 14 residues. The germline V gene encodes CDR1 LNHDA and CDR2 SQIVND (reference sequence).

V usage is TRBV20-1 and J usage is TRBJ1-1; D is possibly TRBD1 (6 bases). The CDR3 is made up of 14 amino acids. Germline V gives CDR1 DFQATT, CDR2 SNEGSKA (reference sequence). Trimming removed 6 bases at V and 4 bases at J, with 18 bases between. In DNA form, the CDR3 reads TGCAGTGCCCCGAGGGGGGGGAAAGGCACTGAAGCTTTCTTT. Translation gives CSAPRGGKGTEAFF.

The chain joins TRBV5-1 to TRBJ2-7, with D perhaps TRBD2 (6 bases). This CDR3 contains 12 residues. Trimming pared 4 bases from V and 5 bases from J, leaving 10 bases between. Germline loops: CDR1 SGHRS, CDR2 YFSETQ. The CDR3 is CASSTGLNEQYF. The CDR3 region has the DNA TGCGCCAGCAGCACGGGACTTAACGAGCAGTACTTC. Based on the CDR3 plus reference TRBV5-1 and TRBJ2-7, the full variable domain is KAGVTQTPRYLIKTRGQQVTLSCSPISGHRSVSWYQQTPGQGLQFLFEYFSETQRNKGNFPGRFSGRQFSNSRSEMNVSTLELGDSALYLCASSTGLNEQYFGPGTRLTVT.

V gene TRBV20-1 combines with J gene TRBJ1-1; D call uncertain. The germline V gene has CDR1 DFQATT and CDR2 SNEGSKA (reference sequence). This CDR3 is built from 11 residues. V lost 3 bases and J 4 bases, leaving 6 bases between the germline ends. CDR3 sequence (DNA): TGCAGTGCTAGTTGGGGCACTGAAGCTTTCTTT. It encodes CSASWGTEAFF.

The V and J genes are TRBV6-1 and TRBJ2-7, with no clear D. The CDR3 totals 13 residues. The V gene's germline CDR1 is MNHNS and CDR2 SASEGT. V was shortened by 2 bases and J by 2 bases, with 7 bases between the two germline ends. The CDR3 nucleotides are TGTGCCAGCAGTGAAAGAATAGCCTACGAGCAGTACTTC. Residues: CASSERIAYEQYF.

The V call is TRBV11-3, the J call TRBJ2-7; D not certain. CDR1 SGHNT and CDR2 YENEEA come from the germline V gene. V shed 6 bases and J shed 4 bases, with 13 bases lying between them. The CDR3 runs to 13 residues. The CDR3 reads CASRQDDGYEQYF. CDR3 nucleotides: TGTGCCAGCAGACAAGACGACGGATACGAGCAGTACTTC.

This clonotype was counted ten times or more. V usage is TRBV7-3 and J usage is TRBJ2-1; TRBD2 matches 11 bases. The germline gives CDR1 SGHTA, CDR2 FQGTGA. Trimming at V came to 1 base and at J to 4 bases, leaving 0 bases not matched to a gene. There are 15 residues in the CDR3. CDR3 amino acids: CASSLIAGGYNEQFF. The CDR3 DNA is TGTGCCAGCAGCTTAATAGCGGGAGGGTACAATGAGCAGTTCTTC. Supplemented by reference TRBV7-3 and TRBJ2-1, the full variable domain reads GAGVSQTPSNKVTEKGKYVELRCDPISGHTALYWYRQSLGQGPEFLIYFQGTGAADDSGLPNDRFFAVRPEGSVSTLKIQRTERGDSAVYLCASSLIAGGYNEQFFGPGTRLTVL.

V and J are TRBV2 and TRBJ1-2; 8 bases match TRBD1. V shed 11 bases, J shed 8 bases, and the junction held 13 bases outside the gene matches. The CDR3 totals 13 residues. Germline loops: CDR1 SNHLY, CDR2 FYNNEI. The DNA for the CDR3 is TGTGCCTCCCCTAGTCAGGGGGCGGGAGGCTACACCTTC. Its translation: CASPSQGAGGYTF.

The chain links TRBV7-2 to TRBJ2-1, with TRBD1 matching 8 bases. Germline trimming cut 4 bases from V and 7 bases from J; bases unmatched to any gene: 9. The germline V gene has CDR1 SGHTA and CDR2 FQGNSA. The CDR3 runs to 15 residues. CDR3 protein: CASSSARTGRNEQFF. In DNA, the CDR3 is TGTGCCAGCAGCTCAGCCAGGACAGGGCGGAATGAGCAGTTCTTC.

This clonotype was counted many times. The chain is built from TRBV5-5 and TRBJ2-2; tentatively, D is TRBD1 (5 bases). The CDR3 consists of 17 residues. The V gene lost 0 bases and the J gene lost 6 bases, with 18 bases spanning the gap. Germline V lookup: CDR1 SGHKS, CDR2 YYEKEE (reference sequence). CDR3 region: CASSLGGGREFPGELFF. The DNA of the CDR3 is TGTGCCAGCAGCTTGGGGGGTGGCAGGGAATTTCCCGGGGAGCTGTTTTTT. Variable domain in full (rest from reference TRBV5-5 and TRBJ2-2): DAGVTQSPTHLIKTRGQQVTLRCSPISGHKSVSWYQQVLGQGPQFIFQYYEKEERGRGNFPDRFSARQFPNYSSELNVNALLLGDSALYLCASSLGGGREFPGELFFGEGSRLTVL.

There are many counts of this clonotype. This chain connects TRBV20-1 to TRBJ2-1, with 10 nucleotides matching TRBD2. V lost 1 base and J lost 7; bases outside the gene matches: 16. The CDR3 extends over 18 amino acids. Germline V gene lookup returns CDR1 DFQATT and CDR2 SNEGSKA (reference sequence). The CDR3 region has the DNA TGCAGTGCTAGAGTCCTAGCGGGAGAATCCCGACTGGGGAATGAGCAGTTCTTC. The encoded protein is CSARVLAGESRLGNEQFF.

This clonotype has a count of ten or more. The DNA for the CDR3 is TGTGCCAGCAGTGAAGCTGGCGGTACAGGGTATCAGCCCCAGCATTTT. It encodes CASSEAGGTGYQPQHF. This rearrangement joins TRBV6-1 to TRBJ1-5, with D maybe TRBD1 (6 bases). CDR1 and CDR2 (germline): MNHNS, SASEGT. V lost 0 bases, J lost 5 bases, and 14 bases lay in between. CDR3 length: 16 amino acids.